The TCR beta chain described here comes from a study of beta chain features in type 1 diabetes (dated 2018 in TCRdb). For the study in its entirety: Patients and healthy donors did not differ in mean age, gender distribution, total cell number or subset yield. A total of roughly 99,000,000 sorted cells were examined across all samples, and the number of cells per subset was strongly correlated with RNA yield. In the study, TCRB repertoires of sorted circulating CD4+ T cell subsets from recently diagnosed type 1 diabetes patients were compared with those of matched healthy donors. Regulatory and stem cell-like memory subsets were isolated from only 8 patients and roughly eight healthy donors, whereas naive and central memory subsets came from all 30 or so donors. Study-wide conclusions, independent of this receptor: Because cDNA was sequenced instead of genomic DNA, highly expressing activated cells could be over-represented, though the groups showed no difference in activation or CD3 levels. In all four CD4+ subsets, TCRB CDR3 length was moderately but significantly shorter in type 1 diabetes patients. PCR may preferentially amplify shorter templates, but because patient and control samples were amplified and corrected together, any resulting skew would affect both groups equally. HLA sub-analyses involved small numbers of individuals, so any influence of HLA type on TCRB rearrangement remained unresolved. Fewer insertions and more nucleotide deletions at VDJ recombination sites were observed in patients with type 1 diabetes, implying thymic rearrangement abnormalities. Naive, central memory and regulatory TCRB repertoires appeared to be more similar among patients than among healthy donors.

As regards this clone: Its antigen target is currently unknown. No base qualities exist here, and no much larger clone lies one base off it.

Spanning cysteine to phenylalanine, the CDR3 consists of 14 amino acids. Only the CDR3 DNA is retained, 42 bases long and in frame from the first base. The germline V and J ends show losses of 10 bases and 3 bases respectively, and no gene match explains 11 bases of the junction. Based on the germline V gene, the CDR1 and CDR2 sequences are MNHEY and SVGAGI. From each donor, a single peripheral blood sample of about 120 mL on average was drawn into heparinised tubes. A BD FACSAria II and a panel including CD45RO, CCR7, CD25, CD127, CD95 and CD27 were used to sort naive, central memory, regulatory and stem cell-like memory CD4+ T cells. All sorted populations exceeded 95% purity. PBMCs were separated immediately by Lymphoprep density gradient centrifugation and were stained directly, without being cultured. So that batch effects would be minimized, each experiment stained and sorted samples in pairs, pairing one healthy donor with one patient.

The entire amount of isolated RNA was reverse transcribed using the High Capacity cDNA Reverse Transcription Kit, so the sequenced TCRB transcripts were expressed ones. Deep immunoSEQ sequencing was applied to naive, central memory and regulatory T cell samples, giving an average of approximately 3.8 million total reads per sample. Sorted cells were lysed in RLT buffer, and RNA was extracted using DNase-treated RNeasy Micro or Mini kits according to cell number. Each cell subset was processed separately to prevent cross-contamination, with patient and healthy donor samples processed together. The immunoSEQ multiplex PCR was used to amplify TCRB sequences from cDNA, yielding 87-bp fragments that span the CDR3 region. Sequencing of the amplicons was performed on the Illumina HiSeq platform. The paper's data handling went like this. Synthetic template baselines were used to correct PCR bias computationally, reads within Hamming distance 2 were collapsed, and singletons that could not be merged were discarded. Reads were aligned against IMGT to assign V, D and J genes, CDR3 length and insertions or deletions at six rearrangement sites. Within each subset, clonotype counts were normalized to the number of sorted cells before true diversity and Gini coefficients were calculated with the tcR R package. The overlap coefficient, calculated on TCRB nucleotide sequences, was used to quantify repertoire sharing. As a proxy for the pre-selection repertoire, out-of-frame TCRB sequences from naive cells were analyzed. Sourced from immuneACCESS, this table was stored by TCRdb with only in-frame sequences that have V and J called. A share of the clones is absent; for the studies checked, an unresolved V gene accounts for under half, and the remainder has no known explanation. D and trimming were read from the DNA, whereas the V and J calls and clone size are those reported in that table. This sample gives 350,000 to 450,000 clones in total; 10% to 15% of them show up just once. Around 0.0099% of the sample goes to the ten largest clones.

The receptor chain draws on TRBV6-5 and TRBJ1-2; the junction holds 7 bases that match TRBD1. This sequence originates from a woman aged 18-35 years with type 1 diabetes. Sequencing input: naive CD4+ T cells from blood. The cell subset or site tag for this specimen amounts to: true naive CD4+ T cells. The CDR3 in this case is CATSHRGADYGYTF. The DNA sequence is TGTGCCACAAGCCACAGGGGTGCGGACTATGGCTACACCTTC.